This T cell receptor beta chain was recorded in a study of blood T cells in healthy people across ages. CDR3 length: 14 residues. Combining a sample-barcoded 5' primer with a J-beta primer mix, a second PCR ran for 7 to 11 cycles. A 12-random-nucleotide template-switch adaptor tagged each cDNA molecule. TCRdb recomputed calls from the 5' RACE reads with MiXCR, one row per CDR3 protein. The table records more than 600,000 distinct CDR3 sequences, roughly 25% of them present only once. The sample also formed part of further work on T cells of mothers and their children.

The chain is built from TRBV12-3 or TRBV12-4 and TRBJ2-5, with D tentatively TRBD2 (5 bases). The J call may be wrong; the DNA end is better matched by TRBJ2-7. Sample: blood. The source of this sequence is a boy under 18 in good health. The CDR3 DNA reads as TGTGCCAGCAGTTTTTCCGGGGTAGCCTACGAGCAGTACTTC. This translates into CASSFSGVAYEQYF.